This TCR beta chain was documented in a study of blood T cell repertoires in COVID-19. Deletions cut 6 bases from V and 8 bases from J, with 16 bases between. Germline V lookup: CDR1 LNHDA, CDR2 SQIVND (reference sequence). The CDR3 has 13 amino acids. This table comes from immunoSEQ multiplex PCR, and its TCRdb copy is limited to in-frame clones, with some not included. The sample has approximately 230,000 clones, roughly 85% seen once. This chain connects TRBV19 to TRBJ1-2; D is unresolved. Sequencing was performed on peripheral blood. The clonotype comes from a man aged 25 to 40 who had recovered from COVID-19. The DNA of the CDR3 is TGTGCCAGTAGCTCCCTCCCCGGGGAGGGCTACACCTTC. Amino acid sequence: CASSSLPGEGYTF.